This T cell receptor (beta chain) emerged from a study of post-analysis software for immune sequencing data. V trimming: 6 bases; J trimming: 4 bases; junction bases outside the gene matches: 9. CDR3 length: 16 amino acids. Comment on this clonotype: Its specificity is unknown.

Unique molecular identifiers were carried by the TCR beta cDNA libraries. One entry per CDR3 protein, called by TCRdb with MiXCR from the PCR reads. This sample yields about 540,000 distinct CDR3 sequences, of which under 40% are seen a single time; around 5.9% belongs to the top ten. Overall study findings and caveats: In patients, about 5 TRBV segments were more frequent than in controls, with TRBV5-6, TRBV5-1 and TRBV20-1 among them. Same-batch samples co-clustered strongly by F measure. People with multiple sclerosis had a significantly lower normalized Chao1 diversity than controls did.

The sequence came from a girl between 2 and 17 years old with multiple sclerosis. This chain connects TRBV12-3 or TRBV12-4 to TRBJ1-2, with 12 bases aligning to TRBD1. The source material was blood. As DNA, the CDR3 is TGTGCCAGCAGCGAGGGACAGGGGGCGTCCGGCTATGGCTACACCTTC. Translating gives CASSEGQGASGYGYTF.